This TCR beta chain was recovered during a study of T cells expressing NK-cell markers. Reanalyzing the 5' RACE reads, TCRdb keeps one entry per CDR3 protein, without DNA. The table lists more than 250,000 distinct CDR3 sequences. The sample comprised blood T cells: a sorted CD56 or NKG2C T cell subset, CD4+ or CD8+ T cells, or bulk PBMC T cells (not recorded which). The clonotype was recovered from a man aged 18 to 29 in good health.

CDR3 protein: CSALAGYNEQFF. V and J are TRBV20-1 and TRBJ2-1; TCRdb outputs TRBD2, but without DNA this stays unchecked. This CDR3 comprises 12 residues. Germline V gene lookup returns CDR1 DFQATT and CDR2 SNEGSKA (reference sequence).